This TCR beta chain came from a study of blood T cell repertoires in COVID-19. For the study at large: Samples representing acute and convalescent COVID-19 were sourced from the United States, Italy and Spain. Sample material is recorded as cDNA or gDNA derived from T cells, B-cell-depleted T cells, or PBMCs.

This CDR3 is built from 13 residues. V lost 3 bases and J 3 bases, leaving 8 bases between the germline ends. Germline-derived CDR1 and CDR2 are SEHNR and FQNEAQ (reference sequence). As processed by the authors: Reference gene primer amplification gave estimated nucleated cell counts. The table came from immunoSEQ multiplex PCR; TCRdb's copy has only in-frame clones and leaves some out. The V and J calls and clone size were taken over from that table, and D and trimming were inferred from the DNA. The repertoire holds about 99,000 clones, roughly nine tenths seen once, with approximately 17% in the top ten.

Sequences were obtained from peripheral blood. The clonotype comes from a woman of 80 years or more in a cohort sampled during active COVID-19. J is TRBJ2-5 and V is TRBV7-9; D is ambiguous. The CDR3 region is CASSLRSEETQYF. CDR3 nucleotide sequence: TGTGCCAGCAGCTTGAGGTCGGAAGAGACCCAGTACTTC. The whole variable domain, remainder taken from reference TRBV7-9 and TRBJ2-5, is DTGVSQNPRHKITKRGQNVTFRCDPISEHNRLYWYRQTLGQGPEFLTYFQNEAQLEKSRLLSDRFSAERPKGSFSTLEIQRTEQGDSAMYLCASSLRSEETQYFGPGTRLLVL.